The T cell receptor beta chain described here comes from a study of monozygotic twins with inflammatory bowel disease (dated by TCRdb to between 2019 and 2020). Context from the whole study: The full study comprised around 28 monozygotic twin pairs: nine German pairs (four IBD-concordant, five IBD-discordant) and 19 IBD-discordant Danish pairs. Within discordant pairs, disease-associated traits were sought mainly by comparing IBD patients with their genetically identical healthy co-twins. Each individual had, on average, about 151 000 unique TCRalpha sequences and 181 000 unique TCRbeta sequences available for analysis.

From each donor, an approximately 2.3 ml peripheral blood sample was collected into PAXgene tubes and kept at -80 degrees C. Without any T cell sorting, total RNA was extracted from whole blood using the PAXgene blood miRNA kit on an automated QIAcube. Peripheral blood from monozygotic twin pairs who were concordant or discordant for inflammatory bowel disease underwent deep TCRalpha and TCRbeta repertoire profiling using unique molecular barcoding. Smoking habits were recorded for all twin pairs, and individuals were classified as current, former or never smokers. The CDR1 and CDR2 encoded by the germline V gene (reference sequence) are SGHNT and YYREEE. There are 15 amino acids in the CDR3, from cysteine to phenylalanine inclusive. The nucleotide record is missing. On this clonotype: Its target antigen remains unknown.

Study-wide findings and limitations: Concordant and discordant twins showed no difference in repertoire similarity, possibly because of limited statistical power. The analysis was unable to tell different T cell subtypes apart. IBD patients had lower TCRbeta repertoire diversity, measured by the inverse Simpson index, than their healthy co-twins. Compared with healthy twins, IBD patients had fewer clonotypes in common with other individuals, a difference most pronounced in patients showing signs of disease activity. The results gave no support for a single strong signal or clonotype linked to IBD. Differing immunosuppressive treatments among patients may have added background noise and inter-individual variability to the repertoires.

Libraries were prepared through 5' RACE. Each TCR library was prepared from around 3,400 ng of total RNA. For each sample, cDNA synthesis was carried out in eight separate reactions using SMARTScribe reverse transcriptase. During cDNA synthesis, template switching was used to introduce unique molecular identifiers that contained a 6-nucleotide sample barcode. TCRalpha and TCRbeta cDNA was amplified by two nested PCRs of approximately 17 and 9 cycles, with bead purification after each PCR. Before amplification, the cDNA was both treated with uracil DNA-glycosylase and purified with the QIAquick PCR purification kit. The second PCR added Illumina TruSeq-compatible adapters along with sample-specific barcodes. Library quality and concentration were assessed using TapeStation and Qubit, and roughly 5.5 ng of each library was pooled. The pooled libraries were sequenced with 2 x 100 bp reads and custom sequencing primers on an Illumina HiSeq2500 single-index Rapid Run. In the source study's methods: PCR and sequencing errors were corrected by UMI-based consensus assembly using MiGEC version 1.2.6. MiXCR version 2.1.1 was used to carry out V(D)J alignment, clonotype assembly and CDR3 extraction. To normalise gene usage, clonotype sharing and MAIT/NKT TCR abundance, the analysis used the top 1000, 10 000 and 20 000 clonotypes per sample. Diversity was computed as the inverse Simpson index with the vegan R package after downsampling to 27 000 UMIs. Paired Mann-Whitney U tests were applied to discordant twin pairs, and Benjamini-Hochberg correction was used for multiple testing. Following TCRdb reprocessing, every CDR3 protein sequence forms one entry, and DNA is not provided. It is TCRdb's table, rather than the study itself, that gives the V and J calls and clone size. The sample table on file contains 330,000 or so distinct CDR3 sequences. 2% to 2.5% of the sample belongs to the ten largest clones.

Sequencing was performed on blood. The chain is made from TRBV5-4 and TRBJ2-5; the D call from TCRdb, TRBD1, cannot be confirmed without DNA. The clonotype originates from a human donor with ulcerative colitis or Crohn's disease, or a healthy co-twin of an affected twin (not recorded which). Here the CDR3 is given as CASSSRTGGVETQYF.